A selection of T cell receptor beta chains follows, all from one sample in a study of human T cells and chemical hapten exposure. TCRdb re-called the RACE reads through MiXCR, storing one row per CDR3 protein. The sample shows about 31,000 distinct CDR3 sequences, nearly 7.5% of them seen only once. Sequencing input: whole blood. All receptors come from a human donor in good health. Some clones in this sample may be carry-over from other donors' samples. Each CDR3 is given with its conserved first and last residue. Each record gives: CDR3 protein, CDR3 DNA, J gene, V gene, clone size, D gene. D genes are given only for firm matches. The size field is filled for only some rows; it gives once, few, many or a size class.

CDR3 protein: CASSRSTGSSNEKLFF; CDR3 DNA: TGTGCCAGCTCCCGATCGACAGGGTCTTCTAATGAAAAACTGTTTTTT; J gene: TRBJ1-4; V gene: TRBV18; clone size: many; D gene: TRBD1
CDR3 protein: CAWSAQGYEQYF; CDR3 DNA: TGTGCCTGGAGTGCCCAGGGCTACGAGCAGTACTTC; J gene: TRBJ2-7; V gene: TRBV30; clone size: few; D gene: NA
CDR3 protein: CSARRAGDLPEAFF; CDR3 DNA: TGCAGTGCTAGAAGGGCGGGGGACCTCCCTGAAGCTTTCTTT; J gene: TRBJ1-1; V gene: TRBV20-1; clone size: NA; D gene: NA
CDR3 protein: CASSSLAGGGTDTQYF; CDR3 DNA: TGTGCCAGCAGCTCCTTAGCGGGGGGAGGCACAGATACGCAGTATTTT; J gene: TRBJ2-3; V gene: TRBV7-2; clone size: many; D gene: TRBD2
CDR3 protein: CASRNGQDRNTEAFF; CDR3 DNA: TGTGCCAGCAGGAATGGACAGGACAGGAACACTGAAGCTTTCTTT; J gene: TRBJ1-1; V gene: TRBV12-3/TRBV12-4; clone size: NA; D gene: TRBD1
CDR3 protein: CAWRRTGTYEQYF; CDR3 DNA: TGTGCCTGGAGAAGGACAGGGACCTACGAGCAGTACTTC; J gene: TRBJ2-7; V gene: TRBV30; clone size: many; D gene: TRBD1
CDR3 protein: CSAIQQGRNSPLHF; CDR3 DNA: TGCAGTGCTATTCAACAGGGGAGGAATTCACCCCTCCACTTT; J gene: TRBJ1-6; V gene: TRBV20-1; clone size: medium-sized; D gene: TRBD1
CDR3 protein: CASSLAGDVGDTQYF; CDR3 DNA: TGTGCCAGCAGTTTGGCGGGAGACGTGGGAGATACGCAGTATTTT; J gene: TRBJ2-3; V gene: TRBV28; clone size: many; D gene: TRBD2
CDR3 protein: CVSTYGNTEAFF; CDR3 DNA: TGTGTCAGCACGTACGGGAACACTGAAGCTTTCTTT; J gene: TRBJ1-1; V gene: TRBV2; clone size: NA; D gene: NA
CDR3 protein: CASSYTGFSEAFF; CDR3 DNA: TGTGCCAGCAGCTATACAGGGTTTTCGGAAGCTTTCTTT; J gene: TRBJ1-1; V gene: TRBV7-9; clone size: few; D gene: NA
CDR3 protein: CASSSGVDSNQPQHF; CDR3 DNA: TGCGCCAGCAGCTCCGGGGTCGATAGCAATCAGCCCCAGCATTTT; J gene: TRBJ1-5; V gene: TRBV4-3; clone size: many; D gene: NA
CDR3 protein: CASSLDRGGTGELFF; CDR3 DNA: TGTGCCAGCAGTCTGGACAGGGGTGGGACCGGGGAGCTGTTTTTT; J gene: TRBJ2-2; V gene: TRBV2; clone size: many; D gene: TRBD1
CDR3 protein: CASSLRPDYSTDTQYF; CDR3 DNA: TGTGCCAGCAGCTTACGACCAGACTATAGCACAGATACGCAGTATTTT; J gene: TRBJ2-3; V gene: TRBV11-2; clone size: NA; D gene: NA
CDR3 protein: CASSFTVQMGTEAFF; CDR3 DNA: TGCGCCAGCAGCTTTACAGTACAGATGGGGACTGAAGCTTTCTTT; J gene: TRBJ1-1; V gene: TRBV5-1; clone size: NA; D gene: NA
CDR3 protein: CASSLKTDTQYF; CDR3 DNA: TGTGCCAGCAGCTTGAAGACAGATACGCAGTATTTT; J gene: TRBJ2-3; V gene: TRBV7-2; clone size: medium-sized; D gene: NA
CDR3 protein: CSVEREPGRESAYNEQFF; CDR3 DNA: TGCAGCGTTGAGCGGGAACCCGGCCGAGAGAGCGCCTACAATGAGCAGTTCTTC; J gene: TRBJ2-1; V gene: TRBV29-1; clone size: many; D gene: NA
CDR3 protein: CASSYSQRGNTIYF; CDR3 DNA: TGTGCCAGCAGTTACTCGCAGCGAGGAAACACCATATATTTT; J gene: TRBJ1-3; V gene: TRBV6-5; clone size: many; D gene: NA
CDR3 protein: CSARLLTGRNSPLHF; CDR3 DNA: TGCAGTGCTCGACTCCTGACAGGGAGGAATTCACCCCTCCACTTT; J gene: TRBJ1-6; V gene: TRBV20-1; clone size: NA; D gene: TRBD1
CDR3 protein: CASSGISGATYGYNF; CDR3 DNA: TGCGCCAGCAGTGGGATTTCGGGGGCGACTTATGGCTACAACTTC; J gene: TRBJ1-2; V gene: TRBV10-2; clone size: NA; D gene: NA
CDR3 protein: CASRDRGGRNTEAFF; CDR3 DNA: TGTGCCAGCAGGGACAGGGGGGGGAGGAACACTGAAGCTTTCTTT; J gene: TRBJ1-1; V gene: TRBV7-9; clone size: NA; D gene: TRBD1
CDR3 protein: CASSSGGRAEAFF; CDR3 DNA: TGCGCCAGCAGCTCGGGAGGTCGAGCTGAAGCTTTCTTT; J gene: TRBJ1-1; V gene: TRBV5-1; clone size: NA; D gene: NA
CDR3 protein: CSAPARLAGTEQFF; CDR3 DNA: TGCAGTGCTCCGGCGCGACTAGCGGGCACAGAGCAGTTCTTC; J gene: TRBJ2-1; V gene: TRBV20-1; clone size: few; D gene: TRBD2
CDR3 protein: CSATDSGTEAFF; CDR3 DNA: TGCAGTGCTACCGACTCGGGGACTGAAGCTTTCTTT; J gene: TRBJ1-1; V gene: TRBV20-1; clone size: many; D gene: NA
CDR3 protein: CSARDLTETNEKLFF; CDR3 DNA: TGCAGTGCTAGAGATCTAACAGAAACTAATGAAAAACTGTTTTTT; J gene: TRBJ1-4; V gene: TRBV20-1; clone size: NA; D gene: NA
CDR3 protein: CSVDTLAEAFF; CDR3 DNA: TGCAGCGTTGATACCCTTGCGGAAGCTTTCTTT; J gene: TRBJ1-1; V gene: TRBV29-1; clone size: many; D gene: NA
CDR3 protein: CASRLAGGASAGELFF; CDR3 DNA: TGTGCCAGCAGATTAGCGGGAGGGGCCTCGGCCGGGGAGCTGTTTTTT; J gene: TRBJ2-2; V gene: TRBV12-3/TRBV12-4; clone size: few; D gene: TRBD2
CDR3 protein: CASTPDTSQETQYF; CDR3 DNA: TGTGCCAGCACTCCGGACACCTCCCAAGAGACCCAGTACTTC; J gene: TRBJ2-5; V gene: TRBV11-2; clone size: NA; D gene: NA
CDR3 protein: CASSFSGALAKNIQYF; CDR3 DNA: TGTGCCAGCAGTTTCTCGGGAGCCCTAGCCAAAAACATTCAGTACTTC; J gene: TRBJ2-4; V gene: TRBV28; clone size: many; D gene: NA
CDR3 protein: CASSPGTGGLNGYTF; CDR3 DNA: TGTGCCAGCAGTCCCGGGACAGGGGGCTTAAATGGCTACACCTTC; J gene: TRBJ1-2; V gene: TRBV12-3/TRBV12-4; clone size: NA; D gene: TRBD1
CDR3 protein: CASSFFVAGGGETQYF; CDR3 DNA: TGTGCCAGCAGCTTTTTTGTAGCGGGAGGGGGAGAGACCCAGTACTTC; J gene: TRBJ2-5; V gene: TRBV7-2; clone size: NA; D gene: TRBD2
CDR3 protein: CASSDGTVNTEAFF; CDR3 DNA: TGTGCCAGCAGTGATGGGACGGTGAACACTGAAGCTTTCTTT; J gene: TRBJ1-1; V gene: TRBV2; clone size: few; D gene: NA
CDR3 protein: CSVGVEWGAQHF; CDR3 DNA: TGCAGCGTTGGTGTGGAGTGGGGAGCCCAGCATTTT; J gene: TRBJ1-5; V gene: TRBV29-1; clone size: NA; D gene: NA
CDR3 protein: CASRNEGAETQYF; CDR3 DNA: TGCGCCAGCAGAAACGAGGGGGCAGAGACCCAGTACTTC; J gene: TRBJ2-5; V gene: TRBV5-1; clone size: NA; D gene: TRBD1
CDR3 protein: CASSYSDRGRETQYF; CDR3 DNA: TGTGCCAGCAGTTATTCCGACAGGGGCCGGGAGACCCAGTACTTC; J gene: TRBJ2-5; V gene: TRBV6-6; clone size: many; D gene: TRBD1
CDR3 protein: CASSPGMGETQYF; CDR3 DNA: TGTGCCAGCAGCCCTGGGATGGGGGAGACCCAGTACTTC; J gene: TRBJ2-5; V gene: TRBV7-9; clone size: few; D gene: NA